This T cell receptor beta chain was retrieved from a study of blood T cell repertoires in COVID-19. Study summary: T cells, B-cell-depleted T cells, or PBMCs supplied cDNA or gDNA.

As handled by the study authors: Amplification from reference gene primers served as the basis for estimated nucleated cell counts. The table came from immunoSEQ multiplex PCR; TCRdb's copy has only in-frame clones and leaves some out. The V and J calls and clone size are taken from that table; D and trimming were inferred from the DNA. The data show about 120,000 clones, approximately 84% seen once. The germline V gene has CDR1 MDHEN and CDR2 SYDVKM. V lost 5 bases, J lost 0 bases, and 3 bases stayed unmatched. This CDR3 has 14 amino acids. Input material: peripheral blood. The chain joins TRBV28 to TRBJ2-7; 8 bases fit TRBD1. The TCR originated in a man between 65 and 85 years old with active or convalescent COVID-19. CDR3 sequence reads: CASSSGQGSYEQYF. The CDR3 DNA is TGTGCCAGCAGTAGCGGACAGGGCTCCTACGAGCAGTACTTC.